Listed below are T cell receptor beta chains from one sample, sequenced in a study of shared clonotypes between healthy human individuals. The table came from immunoSEQ multiplex PCR; TCRdb's copy has only in-frame clones and leaves some out. The sample has hundreds of thousands of clones; around 72% are singletons. The sample comprised memory CD4+ T cells sorted from blood. These receptors came from a woman aged 25 to 39 in good health. CDR3s include the opening cysteine and the closing phenylalanine or tryptophan. The D gene is left open where the match is weak. Size tells how often a clone was seen (once, few, many) or the class of an expanded clone, and some rows leave it out.

j_call v_call clone_size d_call cdr3_aa cdr3_nt
TRBJ1-5 TRBV28 . . CASSLRGGQGINQPQHF TGTGCCAGCAGTTTAAGGGGCGGGCAGGGCATCAATCAGCCCCAGCATTTT
TRBJ2-5 TRBV10-1 . . CASSDTHRPETQYF TGCGCCAGCAGTGACACTCACCGCCCAGAGACCCAGTACTTC
TRBJ2-1 TRBV27 few . CASWGQLSYNEQFF TGTGCCAGCTGGGGCCAGCTATCCTACAATGAGCAGTTCTTC
TRBJ2-7 TRBV25-1 . TRBD2 CASSGLTPTSGRFYEQYF TGTGCCAGCAGTGGACTAACCCCAACTAGCGGGAGGTTCTACGAGCAGTACTTC
TRBJ2-7 TRBV4-1 . TRBD1 CASSQAVNRGGEQYF TGCGCCAGCAGCCAAGCAGTAAACAGGGGTGGGGAGCAGTACTTC
TRBJ2-1 TRBV21-1 . . CASSKWVAACYNEQFF TGTGCCAGCAGCAAATGGGTCGCGGCCTGCTACAATGAGCAGTTCTTC
TRBJ1-5 TRBV6-6 . . CASRETGSSNQPQHF TGTGCCAGCAGGGAGACAGGCTCTAGCAATCAGCCCCAGCATTTT
TRBJ2-7 TRBV7-3 . . CASSLAGDYEQYF TGTGCCAGCAGTTTAGCAGGGGACTACGAGCAGTACTTC
TRBJ1-2 TRBV5-4 . TRBD1 CASSSPGGAGGYTF TGTGCCAGCAGCTCACCAGGGGGCGCGGGTGGCTACACCTTC
TRBJ1-3 TRBV4-1 . . CASSQGFSGNTIYF TGCGCCAGCAGCCAAGGCTTCTCTGGAAACACCATATATTTT
TRBJ1-1 TRBV5-1 . . CASSLASFSKVEAFF TGCGCCAGCAGCTTGGCCAGCTTCTCAAAGGTTGAAGCTTTCTTT
TRBJ2-2 TRBV4-1 . TRBD1 CASRRGQGAENTGELFF TGCGCCAGCAGACGGGGACAGGGGGCGGAGAACACCGGGGAGCTGTTTTTT
TRBJ2-1 TRBV10-3 . TRBD2 CAIRSSGDSYNEQFF TGTGCCATCAGGAGCAGCGGGGACTCCTACAATGAGCAGTTCTTC
TRBJ2-7 TRBV9 . TRBD1 CASSATGAYEQYF TGTGCCAGCAGCGCGACAGGGGCCTACGAGCAGTACTTC
TRBJ2-6 TRBV27 once . CASTWRRTADSGANVLTF TGTGCCAGCACTTGGCGGAGGACAGCCGACTCTGGGGCCAACGTCCTGACTTTC
TRBJ2-2 TRBV6-5 . . CASSYRGANTGELFF TGTGCCAGCAGTTACAGGGGCGCGAACACCGGGGAGCTGTTTTTT
TRBJ2-7 TRBV27 few . CASSPQGRPIPEQYF TGTGCCAGCAGTCCTCAGGGGAGGCCGATTCCCGAGCAGTACTTC
TRBJ1-1 TRBV27 . . CASSGRGTYTEAFF TGTGCCAGCAGTGGGAGAGGGACTTACACTGAAGCTTTCTTT
TRBJ1-3 TRBV7-9 few . CASSASGNTIYF TGTGCCAGCAGCGCCTCTGGAAACACCATATATTTT